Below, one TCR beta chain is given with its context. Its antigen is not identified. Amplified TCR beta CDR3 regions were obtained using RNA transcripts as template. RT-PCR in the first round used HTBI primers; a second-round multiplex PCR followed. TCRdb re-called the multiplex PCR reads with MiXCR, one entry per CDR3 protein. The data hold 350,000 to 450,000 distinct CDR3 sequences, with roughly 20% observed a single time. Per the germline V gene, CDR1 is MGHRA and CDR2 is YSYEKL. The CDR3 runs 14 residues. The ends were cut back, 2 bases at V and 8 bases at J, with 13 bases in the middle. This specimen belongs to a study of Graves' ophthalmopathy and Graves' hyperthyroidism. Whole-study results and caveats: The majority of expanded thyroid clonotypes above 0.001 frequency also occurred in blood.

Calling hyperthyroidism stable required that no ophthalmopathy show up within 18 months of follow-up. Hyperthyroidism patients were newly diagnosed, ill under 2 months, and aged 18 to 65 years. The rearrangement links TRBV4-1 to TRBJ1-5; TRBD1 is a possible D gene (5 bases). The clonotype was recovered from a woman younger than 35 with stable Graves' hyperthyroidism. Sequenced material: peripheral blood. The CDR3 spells CASSQRGHVKPQHF. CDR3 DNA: TGCGCCAGCAGCCAAAGGGGCCATGTAAAGCCCCAGCATTTT.